The 30 T cell receptor beta chains given below trace back to one sample, sequenced in a study of a mutant IDH1 vaccine in newly diagnosed glioma (dated by TCRdb to the early 2020s). The antigens of these receptors remain unknown. This specimen's time point label, interpreted: week 23, last vaccination. Every vaccine dose consisted of 300 ug of a 20-mer mutant IDH1 peptide in Montanide, administered subcutaneously together with topical imiquimod. The library was generated by the immunoSEQ multiplex PCR assay. The immuneACCESS repertoire file appears here via TCRdb, limited to in-frame rearrangements. These files lack a portion of the clones; in checked studies, under half of the deficit traces to unresolved V genes, and the cause of the others is not known. The sample has roughly 60,000 clones on record, around 80% of them singletons. Under 8% of the sample is in the top ten clones. Material: PBMCs, obtained from a glioma patient whose treatment included an IDH1 peptide vaccine. These receptors were collected from a man aged 35-49 years with glioma.

The chain is built from TRBV7-2 and TRBJ2-7; perhaps D is TRBD1 or TRBD2 (5 bases each). CDR1 and CDR2 from the germline V gene are SGHTA and FQGNSA. The CDR3 contains 14 residues. V lost 4 bases, J lost 0 bases, and 10 bases lay in between. The DNA of the CDR3 is TGTGCCAGCAGCTACCGGGACGCCTCCTACGAGCAGTACTTC. Its protein product is CASSYRDASYEQYF.

The chain combines TRBV5-8 with TRBJ2-3, with a possible D match to TRBD1 (5 bases). V was pared by 1 base and J by 4 bases, with 7 bases between. There are 13 residues in the CDR3. Germline CDR1 SGHTS, CDR2 YDEGEE. CDR3 sequence: CASSLRGPDTQYF. The DNA of the CDR3 is TGTGCCAGCAGCTTGAGGGGCCCAGATACGCAGTATTTT.

The gene calls are TRBV6-1 and TRBJ1-5; no clear D. V was trimmed by 10 bases and J by 0 bases, leaving 13 bases between them. CDR1 and CDR2 (germline): MNHNS, SASEGT. The CDR3 spans 14 residues. The CDR3 DNA follows: TGTGCCACCTCGGTACCATATAGCAATCAGCCCCAGCATTTT. Translation gives CATSVPYSNQPQHF.

The V call is TRBV5-1, the J call TRBJ1-1, with D uncertain. Germline V gene data show CDR1 as SGHRS and CDR2 as YFSETQ. The V gene lost 4 bases and the J gene lost 4 bases, with 14 bases spanning the gap. The CDR3 has 14 residues. The chain's CDR3 is CASSVAPSTTEAFF. The DNA for the CDR3 is TGCGCCAGCAGCGTGGCCCCTTCCACCACTGAAGCTTTCTTT.

The J gene is TRBJ1-5, the V gene TRBV19; D possibly corresponds to TRBD1 (6 bases). V was pared by 5 bases and J by 2 bases, with 13 bases between. CDR1 is LNHDA and CDR2 is SQIVND in the germline V gene (reference sequence). The CDR3 spans 15 residues. The CDR3 sequence is CASSRDRSGNQPQHF. CDR3 coding DNA: TGTGCCAGTAGTCGTGACAGGTCAGGCAATCAGCCCCAGCATTTT.

In this sample, this clone turned up a few times. This chain links TRBV4-1 with TRBJ2-1; 10 bases are shared with TRBD2. The CDR3 contains 17 residues. The V segment lost 4 bases and the J segment 4 bases; nucleotides outside the gene matches: 10. Germline CDR1 and CDR2: MGHRA and YSYEKL. This CDR3 is CASSPLPSGGPYNEQFF. The DNA for the CDR3 is TGCGCCAGCAGCCCCCTCCCTAGCGGGGGACCTTACAATGAGCAGTTCTTC.

This clone was seen a few times. This rearrangement joins TRBV10-3 to TRBJ1-6; D not certain. The CDR3 is 13 amino acids. Germline assignment: CDR1 ENHRY and CDR2 SYGVKD. V was shortened by 2 bases and J by 9 bases, with 8 bases between the two germline ends. The CDR3 here is CAISEPGVSPLHF. The CDR3 DNA reads TGTGCCATCAGTGAGCCCGGGGTTTCACCCCTCCACTTT.

The chain employs TRBV10-1 and TRBJ1-1; 7 bases fit TRBD1. Looked up from germline, CDR1 is WNHNN and CDR2 is SYGVQD (reference sequence). Trimming took 6 bases from V and 4 from J; bases not matched to a gene: 5. CDR3 size: 13 residues. Here the CDR3 reads CASSFNRGTEAFF. In DNA, the CDR3 is TGCGCCAGCAGCTTCAACAGGGGCACTGAAGCTTTCTTT.

This chain connects TRBV5-1 to TRBJ2-7; tentative D call: TRBD1 (5 bases). CDR3 length: 14 amino acids. The germline V and J ends were trimmed by 0 bases and 3 bases, with 10 bases remaining between them. The germline CDR1 and CDR2 sequences are SGHRS and YFSETQ. Here the CDR3 DNA reads TGCGCCAGCAGCTTGGGGGATAGGGGCTACGAGCAGTACTTC. Its protein is CASSLGDRGYEQYF. The whole variable domain, filled in from reference TRBV5-1 and TRBJ2-7, reads KAGVTQTPRYLIKTRGQQVTLSCSPISGHRSVSWYQQTPGQGLQFLFEYFSETQRNKGNFPGRFSGRQFSNSRSEMNVSTLELGDSALYLCASSLGDRGYEQYFGPGTRLTVT.

This clone has a handful of counts. V gene TRBV14 combines with J gene TRBJ2-6; D remains unclear. In germline, CDR1 is SGHDN, CDR2 FVKESK. V was shortened by 4 bases and J by 4 bases, with 8 bases between the two germline ends. The length of the CDR3 is 14 residues. The CDR3 reads CASSLDTGANVLTF. CDR3 DNA: TGTGCCAGCAGCCTAGATACGGGGGCCAACGTCCTGACTTTC.

The chain links TRBV5-6 to TRBJ2-7; D is possibly TRBD1 or TRBD2 (5 bases each). V was shortened by 4 bases and J by 2 bases, with 16 bases between the two germline ends. CDR3 size: 15 residues. CDR1 SGHDT and CDR2 YYEEEE come from the germline V gene. CDR3 residues: CASSGPRDPTYEQYF. CDR3 coding DNA: TGTGCCAGCAGCGGCCCCCGGGACCCAACCTACGAGCAGTACTTC.

The chain is built from TRBV5-1 and TRBJ2-3; 8 bases are shared with TRBD2. The CDR3 is made up of 14 amino acids. CDR1 is SGHRS and CDR2 is YFSETQ in the germline V gene. The V segment lost 2 bases and the J segment 1 base; nucleotides outside the gene matches: 0. The CDR3 sequence: CASSFGGGTDTQYF. In nucleotides, the CDR3 is TGCGCCAGCAGCTTCGGGGGGGGCACAGATACGCAGTATTTT.

In its sample, this clone was seen a few times. The rearrangement links TRBV7-9 to TRBJ2-1, with D hard to call. CDR1 and CDR2 (germline): SEHNR, FQNEAQ (reference sequence). V lost 0 bases and J 0 bases, leaving 9 bases between the germline ends. The CDR3 has 16 amino acids. DNA of the CDR3: TGTGCCAGCAGCTTAGCGGGCAGGAGCTCCTACAATGAGCAGTTCTTC. Its protein is CASSLAGRSSYNEQFF.

The CDR3 DNA reads TGTGCCAGCAGCTTAGGGCCAATCTATGGCTACACCTTC. Its translation: CASSLGPIYGYTF. The chain combines TRBV7-9 with TRBJ1-2, with unresolved D. The CDR3 loop spans 13 amino acids. Per germline, CDR1 SEHNR and CDR2 FQNEAQ (reference sequence). V lost 1 base and J lost 4, with 7 bases in between.

The genes are TRBV19 and TRBJ1-6, with D possibly being TRBD1 (6 bases). The CDR3 loop spans 18 amino acids. Germline V gene sequence: CDR1 LNHDA, CDR2 SQIVND (reference sequence). V shed 4 bases and J shed 7 bases, with 23 bases lying between them. The CDR3, as DNA: TGTGCCAGTAGTACCCGGGGGGCCATACTCGATCACAATTCACCCCTCCACTTT. Amino acid sequence: CASSTRGAILDHNSPLHF. Drawing the rest from reference TRBV19 and TRBJ1-6, the complete variable domain is DGGITQSPKYLFRKEGQNVTLSCEQNLNHDAMYWYRQDPGQGLRLIYYSQIVNDFQKGDIAEGYSVSREKKESFPLTVTSAQKNPTAFYLCASSTRGAILDHNSPLHFGNGTRLTVT.

V is TRBV13 and J is TRBJ1-6; a possible D gene is TRBD1 (5 bases). Trimming took 5 bases from V and 4 from J, leaving 15 bases between them. The V gene's germline CDR1 is PRHDT and CDR2 FYEKMQ (reference sequence). The CDR3 runs to 16 residues. CDR3 sequence (DNA): TGTGCCAGCAGCACGGGGACGGACTCGTATAATTCACCCCTCCACTTT. Protein sequence: CASSTGTDSYNSPLHF.

The V and J genes are TRBV7-2 and TRBJ1-4; 7 bases align to TRBD1. The CDR3 extends over 15 amino acids. After removal of 5 bases from V and 3 bases from J, the junction contained 6 bases not matched to a gene. Germline-derived CDR1 and CDR2 are SGHTA and FQGNSA. The CDR3 is CASSLQGTANEKLFF. In nucleotides, the CDR3 is TGTGCCAGCAGCCTACAGGGGACAGCTAATGAAAAACTGTTTTTT.

The V call is TRBV29-1, the J call TRBJ1-4; D ambiguous. V was trimmed by 1 base and J by 0 bases, leaving 9 bases between them. The CDR3 length is 15 residues. The germline V gene encodes CDR1 SQVTM and CDR2 ANQGSEA. Written as DNA, the CDR3 is TGCAGCGTTGAAGGTACAGCAGCAACTAATGAAAAACTGTTTTTT. Protein: CSVEGTAATNEKLFF. The full variable domain, with the rest looked up from reference TRBV29-1 and TRBJ1-4, is SAVISQKPSRDICQRGTSLTIQCQVDSQVTMMFWYRQQPGQSLTLIATANQGSEATYESGFVIDKFPISRPNLTFSTLTVSNMSPEDSSIYLCSVEGTAATNEKLFFGSGTQLSVL.

The CDR3 bases are TGTGCCAGCAGCATCTTCGGGGGTTCGACTGAGCAGTTCTTC. Protein sequence: CASSIFGGSTEQFF. This chain links TRBV7-9 with TRBJ2-1; TRBD2 might be the D (6 bases). V was trimmed by 5 bases and J by 9 bases, leaving 17 bases between them. Per germline, CDR1 SEHNR and CDR2 FQNEAQ (reference sequence). This CDR3 has 14 amino acids.

The J gene is TRBJ1-2, the V gene TRBV6-5, with unresolved D. In germline, CDR1 is MNHEY, CDR2 SVGAGI. The CDR3 consists of 13 residues. V dropped 0 bases and J dropped 5 bases, with 7 bases sitting between them. CDR3 DNA: TGTGCCAGCAGTTACTCGCCTAGATATGGCTACACCTTC. Protein sequence: CASSYSPRYGYTF.

The sample holds one count of this clone. The rearrangement uses TRBV4-1 and TRBJ1-1; 7 bases fit TRBD1. Per the germline V gene, CDR1 is MGHRA and CDR2 is YSYEKL. The CDR3 runs 14 residues. The ends lost 2 bases at V and 1 base at J; junction bases unmatched: 1. CDR3 bases: TGCGCCAGCAGCCAATACAGGGGGAACACTGAAGCTTTCTTT. Protein sequence: CASSQYRGNTEAFF.

The chain links TRBV27 to TRBJ2-7; tentative D call: TRBD2 (6 bases). Trimming pared 2 bases from V and 0 bases from J, leaving 14 bases between. This CDR3 is 16 amino acids long. Germline V lookup: CDR1 MNHEY, CDR2 SMNVEV (reference sequence). This chain's CDR3 is CASSLGGGLSSYEQYF. The CDR3 region has the DNA TGTGCCAGCAGTTTAGGTGGGGGGTTAAGCTCCTACGAGCAGTACTTC.

V usage is TRBV30 and J usage is TRBJ2-6; 8 nucleotides match TRBD1. Trimming at V came to 8 bases and at J to 0 bases, leaving 15 bases not matched to a gene. The CDR3 spans 18 residues. Germline CDR1 is GTSNPN and CDR2 is SVGIG (reference sequence). CDR3 nucleotides: TGTGCCCTGGATAGGGACAGGACAGTTGACTCTGGGGCCAACGTCCTGACTTTC. Translated, it gives CALDRDRTVDSGANVLTF.

The chain employs TRBV29-1 and TRBJ1-2; D might be TRBD1 (6 bases). V dropped 5 bases and J dropped 6 bases, with 19 bases sitting between them. This CDR3 has 14 amino acids. Germline V lookup: CDR1 SQVTM, CDR2 ANQGSEA. The DNA for the CDR3 is TGCAGCGTTCTTTCCCCAGGGGATACGAATGGCTACACCTTC. It codes for CSVLSPGDTNGYTF. Variable domain in full (rest from reference TRBV29-1 and TRBJ1-2): SAVISQKPSRDICQRGTSLTIQCQVDSQVTMMFWYRQQPGQSLTLIATANQGSEATYESGFVIDKFPISRPNLTFSTLTVSNMSPEDSSIYLCSVLSPGDTNGYTFGSGTRLTVV.

The count of this clone is one. The chain couples TRBV19 to TRBJ1-2, with D possibly matching TRBD1 (5 bases). This CDR3 comprises 13 residues. Germline CDR1 is LNHDA and CDR2 is SQIVND (reference sequence). Trimming removed 6 bases at V and 4 bases at J, with 12 bases between. CDR3 amino acids: CASRGAPGYGYTF. The CDR3 DNA reads as TGTGCCAGTAGAGGGGCCCCCGGCTATGGCTACACCTTC.

The chain carries TRBV5-6 and TRBJ1-5; D might be TRBD1 (5 bases). Germline CDR1 and CDR2: SGHDT and YYEEEE. This CDR3 is built from 15 residues. The V gene lost 1 base and the J gene lost 7 bases, with 15 bases spanning the gap. The DNA for the CDR3 is TGTGCCAGCAGCTTGAAAGCAGGGATTTTCCAGCCCCAGCATTTT. Its translation is CASSLKAGIFQPQHF. The complete variable domain, with remaining parts taken from reference TRBV5-6 and TRBJ1-5, reads DAGVTQSPTHLIKTRGQQVTLRCSPKSGHDTVSWYQQALGQGPQFIFQYYEEEERQRGNFPDRFSGHQFPNYSSELNVNALLLGDSALYLCASSLKAGIFQPQHFGDGTRLSIL.

The chain is built from TRBV19 and TRBJ1-4; 10 nucleotides agree with TRBD1. CDR1 is LNHDA and CDR2 is SQIVND in the germline V gene (reference sequence). The CDR3 totals 15 residues. After removal of 5 bases from V and 7 bases from J, the junction contained 7 bases not matched to a gene. The CDR3 loop reads CASSFLGTGVEKLFF. DNA for the CDR3: TGTGCCAGTAGTTTCCTCGGGACAGGGGTTGAAAAACTGTTTTTT.

Only a few counts were recorded for this clone. The chain employs TRBV2 and TRBJ2-2; no firm D call. In germline, CDR1 is SNHLY, CDR2 FYNNEI. The ends were cut back, 1 base at V and 4 bases at J, with 4 bases in the middle. The CDR3 sequence is 13 residues long. CDR3 loop: CASSEGGTGELFF. In DNA, the CDR3 is TGTGCCAGCAGTGAAGGGGGCACCGGGGAGCTGTTTTTT.

There are a few counts of this clone. The J gene is TRBJ1-6, the V gene TRBV6-5; TRBD1 aligns across 7 bases. The CDR3 length is 15 residues. Germline V gene data show CDR1 as MNHEY and CDR2 as SVGAGI. J lost 8 bases, V lost 1 base, and 5 bases had no gene match. CDR3 sequence (DNA): TGTGCCAGCAGTTACTATAGGGGGCGCGATTCACCCCTCCACTTT. Translation: CASSYYRGRDSPLHF.

The CDR3 is CSDYRGPATEAFF. For the CDR3, the DNA is TGCAGCGACTACAGGGGGCCGGCCACTGAAGCTTTCTTT. The chain links TRBV29-1 to TRBJ1-1; 9 bases are shared with TRBD1. Per the germline V gene, CDR1 is SQVTM and CDR2 is ANQGSEA. V shed 7 bases and J 4 bases; nucleotides not matched to a gene: 7. This CDR3 spans 13 amino acids.